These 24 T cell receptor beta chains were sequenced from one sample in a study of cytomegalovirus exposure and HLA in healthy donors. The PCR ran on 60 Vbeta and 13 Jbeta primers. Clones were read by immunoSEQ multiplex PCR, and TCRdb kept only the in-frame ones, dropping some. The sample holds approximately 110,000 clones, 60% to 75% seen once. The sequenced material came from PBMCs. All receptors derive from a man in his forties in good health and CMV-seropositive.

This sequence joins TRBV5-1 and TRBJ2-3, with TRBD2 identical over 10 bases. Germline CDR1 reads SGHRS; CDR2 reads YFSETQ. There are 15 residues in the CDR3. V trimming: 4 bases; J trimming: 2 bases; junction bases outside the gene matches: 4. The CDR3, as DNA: TGCGCCAGCAGCGCCGGACTAGCGGACACAGATACGCAGTATTTT. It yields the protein CASSAGLADTDTQYF.

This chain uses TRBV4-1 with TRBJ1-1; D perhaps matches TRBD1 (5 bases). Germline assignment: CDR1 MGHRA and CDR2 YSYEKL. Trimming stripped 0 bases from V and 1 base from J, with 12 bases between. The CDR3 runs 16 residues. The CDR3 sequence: CASSQDRDSWNTEAFF. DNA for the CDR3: TGCGCCAGCAGCCAAGACAGGGACTCCTGGAACACTGAAGCTTTCTTT.

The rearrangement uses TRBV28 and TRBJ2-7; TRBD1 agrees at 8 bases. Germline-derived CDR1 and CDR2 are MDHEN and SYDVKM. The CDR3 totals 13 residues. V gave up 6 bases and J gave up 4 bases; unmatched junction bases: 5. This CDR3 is CASRSGQEYEQYF. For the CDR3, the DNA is TGTGCCAGCAGGTCGGGACAGGAGTACGAGCAGTACTTC.

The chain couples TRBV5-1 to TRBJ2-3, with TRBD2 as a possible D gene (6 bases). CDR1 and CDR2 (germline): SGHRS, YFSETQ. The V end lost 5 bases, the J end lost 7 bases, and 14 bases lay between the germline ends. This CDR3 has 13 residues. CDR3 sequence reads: CASRTVGGNTQYF. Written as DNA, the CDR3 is TGCGCCAGCAGAACCGTCGGCGGGAATACGCAGTATTTT.

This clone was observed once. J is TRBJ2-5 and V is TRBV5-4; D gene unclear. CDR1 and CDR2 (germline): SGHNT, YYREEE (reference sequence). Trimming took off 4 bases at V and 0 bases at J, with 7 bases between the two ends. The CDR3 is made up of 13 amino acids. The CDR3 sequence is CASSTRDQETQYF. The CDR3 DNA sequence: TGTGCCAGCAGCACCCGGGACCAAGAGACCCAGTACTTC.

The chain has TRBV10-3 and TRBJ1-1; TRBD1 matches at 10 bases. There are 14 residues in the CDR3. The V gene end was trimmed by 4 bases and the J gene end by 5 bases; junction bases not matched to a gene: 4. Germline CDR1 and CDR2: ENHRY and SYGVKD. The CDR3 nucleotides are TGTGCCATCAGTGGGGGGACAGGGGTAACTGAAGCTTTCTTT. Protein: CAISGGTGVTEAFF.

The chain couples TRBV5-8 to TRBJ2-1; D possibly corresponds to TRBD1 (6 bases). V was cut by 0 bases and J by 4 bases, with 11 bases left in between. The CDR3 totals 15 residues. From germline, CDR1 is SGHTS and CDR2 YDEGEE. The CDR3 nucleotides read TGTGCCAGCAGCTTGGGCAGGGGCCTATACAATGAGCAGTTCTTC. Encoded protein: CASSLGRGLYNEQFF. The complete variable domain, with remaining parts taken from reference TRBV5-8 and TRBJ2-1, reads EAGVTQSPTHLIKTRGQQATLRCSPISGHTSVYWYQQALGLGLQFLLWYDEGEERNRGNFPPRFSGRQFPNYSSELNVNALELEDSALYLCASSLGRGLYNEQFFGPGTRLTVL.

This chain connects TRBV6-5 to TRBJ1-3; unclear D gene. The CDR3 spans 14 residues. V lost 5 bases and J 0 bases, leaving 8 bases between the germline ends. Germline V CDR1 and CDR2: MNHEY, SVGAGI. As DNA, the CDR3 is TGTGCCAGCAGTGTGGGCATCTCTGGAAACACCATATATTTT. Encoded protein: CASSVGISGNTIYF.

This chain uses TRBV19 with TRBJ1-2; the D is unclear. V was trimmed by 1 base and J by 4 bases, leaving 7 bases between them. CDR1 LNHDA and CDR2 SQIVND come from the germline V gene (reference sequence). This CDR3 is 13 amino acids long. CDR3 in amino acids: CASSIGAGYGYTF. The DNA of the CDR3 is TGTGCCAGTAGTATAGGGGCCGGCTATGGCTACACCTTC. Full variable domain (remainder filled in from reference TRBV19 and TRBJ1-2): DGGITQSPKYLFRKEGQNVTLSCEQNLNHDAMYWYRQDPGQGLRLIYYSQIVNDFQKGDIAEGYSVSREKKESFPLTVTSAQKNPTAFYLCASSIGAGYGYTFGSGTRLTVV.

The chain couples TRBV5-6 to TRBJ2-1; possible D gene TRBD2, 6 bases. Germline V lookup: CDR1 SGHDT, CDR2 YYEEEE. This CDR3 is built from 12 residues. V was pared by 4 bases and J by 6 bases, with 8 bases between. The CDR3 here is CASSAGSNEQFF. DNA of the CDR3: TGTGCCAGCAGCGCCGGGAGCAATGAGCAGTTCTTC.

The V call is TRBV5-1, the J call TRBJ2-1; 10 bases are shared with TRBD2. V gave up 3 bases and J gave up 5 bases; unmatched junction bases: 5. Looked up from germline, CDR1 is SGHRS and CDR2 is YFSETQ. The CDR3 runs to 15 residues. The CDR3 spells CASSSGLAADNEQFF. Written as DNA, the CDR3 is TGCGCCAGCAGCTCTGGACTAGCGGCGGACAATGAGCAGTTCTTC. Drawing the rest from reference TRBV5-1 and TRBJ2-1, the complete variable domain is KAGVTQTPRYLIKTRGQQVTLSCSPISGHRSVSWYQQTPGQGLQFLFEYFSETQRNKGNFPGRFSGRQFSNSRSEMNVSTLELGDSALYLCASSSGLAADNEQFFGPGTRLTVL.

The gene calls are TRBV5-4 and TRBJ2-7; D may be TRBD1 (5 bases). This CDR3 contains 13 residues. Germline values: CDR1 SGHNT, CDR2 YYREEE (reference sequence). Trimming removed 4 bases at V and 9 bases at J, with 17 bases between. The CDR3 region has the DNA TGTGCCAGCAGCATACAGGACCGTCCTACGCAGTACTTC. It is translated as CASSIQDRPTQYF.

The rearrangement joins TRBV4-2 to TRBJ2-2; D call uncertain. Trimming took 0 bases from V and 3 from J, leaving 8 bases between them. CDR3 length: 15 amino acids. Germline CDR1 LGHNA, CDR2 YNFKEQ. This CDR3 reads CASSQDSSHTGELFF. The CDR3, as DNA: TGTGCCAGCAGCCAAGATAGTTCCCACACCGGGGAGCTGTTTTTT.

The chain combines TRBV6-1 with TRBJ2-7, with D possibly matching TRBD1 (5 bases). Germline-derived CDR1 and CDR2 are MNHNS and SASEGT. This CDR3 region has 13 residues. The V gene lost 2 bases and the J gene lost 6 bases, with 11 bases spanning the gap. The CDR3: CASSESRVGEQYV. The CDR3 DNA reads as TGTGCCAGCAGTGAAAGCAGGGTAGGCGAGCAGTACGTC.

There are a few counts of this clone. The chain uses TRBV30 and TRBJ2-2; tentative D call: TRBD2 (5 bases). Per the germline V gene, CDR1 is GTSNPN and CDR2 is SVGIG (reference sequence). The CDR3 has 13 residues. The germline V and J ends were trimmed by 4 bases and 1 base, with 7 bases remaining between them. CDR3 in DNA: TGTGCCTGGAATCGGGGGAACACCGGGGAGCTGTTTTTT. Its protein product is CAWNRGNTGELFF.

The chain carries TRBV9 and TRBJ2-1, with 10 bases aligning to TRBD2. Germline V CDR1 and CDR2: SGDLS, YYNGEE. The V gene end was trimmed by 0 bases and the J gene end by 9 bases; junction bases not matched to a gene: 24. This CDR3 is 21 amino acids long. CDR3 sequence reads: CASSVENSVVAGGFTRREQFF. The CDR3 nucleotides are TGTGCCAGCAGCGTAGAGAACTCGGTCGTAGCGGGAGGATTTACAAGGCGTGAGCAGTTCTTC.

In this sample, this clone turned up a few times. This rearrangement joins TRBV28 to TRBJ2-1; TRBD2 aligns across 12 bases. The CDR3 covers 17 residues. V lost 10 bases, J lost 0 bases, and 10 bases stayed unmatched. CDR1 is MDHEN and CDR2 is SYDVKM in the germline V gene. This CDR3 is CATTSGGSPSSYNEQFF. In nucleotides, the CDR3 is TGTGCCACGACTAGCGGGGGCTCCCCGAGCTCCTACAATGAGCAGTTCTTC. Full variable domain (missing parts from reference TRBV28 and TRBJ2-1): DVKVTQSSRYLVKRTGEKVFLECVQDMDHENMFWYRQDPGLGLRLIYFSYDVKMKEKGDIPEGYSVSREKKERFSLILESASTNQTSMYLCATTSGGSPSSYNEQFFGPGTRLTVL.

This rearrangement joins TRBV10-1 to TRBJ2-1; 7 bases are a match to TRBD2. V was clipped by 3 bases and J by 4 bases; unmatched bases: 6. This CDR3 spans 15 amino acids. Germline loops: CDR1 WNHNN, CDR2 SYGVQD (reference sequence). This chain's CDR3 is CASSETSEGYNEQFF. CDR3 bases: TGCGCCAGCAGTGAAACTAGCGAGGGGTACAATGAGCAGTTCTTC.

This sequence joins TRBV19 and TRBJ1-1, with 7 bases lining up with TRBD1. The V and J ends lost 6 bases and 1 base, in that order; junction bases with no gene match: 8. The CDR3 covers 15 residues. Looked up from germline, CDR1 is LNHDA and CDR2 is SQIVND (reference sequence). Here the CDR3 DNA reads TGTGCCAGTAGCCCGGGACAGAGAGAGAACACTGAAGCTTTCTTT. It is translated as CASSPGQRENTEAFF. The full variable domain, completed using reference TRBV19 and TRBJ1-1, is DGGITQSPKYLFRKEGQNVTLSCEQNLNHDAMYWYRQDPGQGLRLIYYSQIVNDFQKGDIAEGYSVSREKKESFPLTVTSAQKNPTAFYLCASSPGQRENTEAFFGQGTRLTVV.

The CDR3 DNA reads as TGTGCCAGTAGTATCGGCGGGATCGGCGCTTTCTTT. Protein product: CASSIGGIGAFF. The chain combines TRBV19 with TRBJ1-1; unclear D gene. Trimming took 3 bases from V and 11 from J, leaving 13 bases between them. This CDR3 spans 12 amino acids. The V gene's germline CDR1 is LNHDA and CDR2 SQIVND (reference sequence).

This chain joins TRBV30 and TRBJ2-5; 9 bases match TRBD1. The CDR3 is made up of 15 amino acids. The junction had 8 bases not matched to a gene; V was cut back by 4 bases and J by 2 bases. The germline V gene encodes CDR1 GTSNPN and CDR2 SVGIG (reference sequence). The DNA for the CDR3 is TGTGCCTGGATGGGGGCGGGACAGGGACAAGAGACCCAGTACTTC. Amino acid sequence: CAWMGAGQGQETQYF.

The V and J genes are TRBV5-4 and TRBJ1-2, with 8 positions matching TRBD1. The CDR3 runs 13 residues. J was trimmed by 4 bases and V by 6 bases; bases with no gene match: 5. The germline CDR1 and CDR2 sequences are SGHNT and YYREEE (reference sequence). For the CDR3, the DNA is TGTGCCAGCACCCGCGGACAGGGCTATGGCTACACCTTC. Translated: CASTRGQGYGYTF.

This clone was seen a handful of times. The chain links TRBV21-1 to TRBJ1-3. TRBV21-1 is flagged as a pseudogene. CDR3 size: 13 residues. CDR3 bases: TGTGCCAGCAGCAAACTAGACGGTCTTACCATATATTTT. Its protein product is CASSKLDGLTIYF.

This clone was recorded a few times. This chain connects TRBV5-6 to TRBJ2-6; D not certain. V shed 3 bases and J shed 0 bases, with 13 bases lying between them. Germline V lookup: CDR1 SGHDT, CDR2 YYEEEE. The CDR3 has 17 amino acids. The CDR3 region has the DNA TGTGCCAGCAGCTCCTCGCAGGTTTTCTCTGGGGCCAACGTCCTGACTTTC. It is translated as CASSSSQVFSGANVLTF.